The 5 T cell receptor beta chains below were found in one sample sequenced in a study of post-analysis software for immune sequencing data (dated by TCRdb to the mid-2010s). The paper as a whole reports these results and caveats: Significantly higher frequencies in patients than in controls were found for five TRBV segments, including TRBV5-6, TRBV5-1 and TRBV20-1.

Libraries were prepared through PCR. The instrument was an Illumina HiSeq 2500. To reduce PCR and sequencing biases, unique molecular identifiers were built into the TCR beta cDNA libraries. TCRdb reran the public reads through fastp at Q25 and MiXCR, keeping productive beta chains. Each record represents a unique CDR3 protein, reported with the most common genes and DNA among its rows. This sample comprises approximately 630,000 distinct CDR3 sequences, around 64% of them detected only once. Clones ranked in the top ten supply approximately 10% of the sample. No antigen has been identified for these receptors. The sample consisted of blood. The receptors here all came from a girl aged 2 to 9 with multiple sclerosis.

The chain is built from TRBV2 and TRBJ2-2; 9 bases map to TRBD1. The germline V gene has CDR1 SNHLY and CDR2 FYNNEI. CDR3 length: 16 amino acids. V lost 5 bases to trimming and J lost 5 bases; unmatched junction nucleotides: 9. CDR3 residues: CASSSGQGIGTGELFF. The CDR3 region has the DNA TGTGCCAGCAGTTCGGGACAGGGAATCGGGACCGGGGAGCTGTTTTTT.

The J gene is TRBJ2-7, the V gene TRBV29-1; no definite D call. There are 13 residues in the CDR3. CDR1 and CDR2 from the germline V gene are SQVTM and ANQGSEA. Trimming left V 4 bases short and J 0 bases short, with 10 bases between. CDR3 protein: CSVGFASSYEQYF. DNA of the CDR3: TGCAGCGTTGGGTTCGCCTCCTCCTACGAGCAGTACTTC.

V and J are TRBV25-1 and TRBJ2-3; D might be TRBD1 or TRBD2, each matching 6 bases. The V end lost 2 bases, the J end lost 6 bases, and 15 bases lay between the germline ends. There are 15 residues in the CDR3. Germline loops: CDR1 MGHDK, CDR2 SYGVNS. CDR3 loop: CASSEPGGGTDTQYF. As DNA, the CDR3 is TGTGCCAGCAGTGAACCTGGAGGGGGGACCGATACGCAGTATTTT.

The chain combines TRBV5-1 with TRBJ1-1, with TRBD1 as a possible D gene (6 bases). CDR1 is SGHRS and CDR2 is YFSETQ in the germline V gene. The CDR3 runs to 18 residues. The V end lost 3 bases, the J end lost 0 bases, and 21 bases lay between the germline ends. The DNA for the CDR3 is TGCGCCAGCAGCTCCCTAATCATGACAGGAGAGGTGAACACTGAAGCTTTCTTT. Amino acids: CASSSLIMTGEVNTEAFF.

V is TRBV7-2 and J is TRBJ1-3; perhaps TRBD1 as D (5 bases). Trimming cost V 5 bases and J 0 bases, with 14 bases left between them. Germline CDR1 is SGHTA and CDR2 is FQGNSA. This CDR3 region has 16 residues. The CDR3 nucleotides are TGTGCCAGCAGCCCCAAAGCCGGGACCTCTGGAAACACCATATATTTT. Protein product: CASSPKAGTSGNTIYF.